These 30 T cell receptor beta chains share one sample of origin, sequenced in a study of shared clonotypes between healthy human individuals. Measured with immunoSEQ multiplex PCR; TCRdb has only the in-frame clones, and not every one. Here the sample spans roughly 640,000 clones, around 97% being singletons. Sequences were obtained from naive CD4+ T cells sorted from blood. Subset specified: CD45RA+ positively selected. The receptor source for this set is a young woman in good health.

V and J are TRBV7-9 and TRBJ1-1, with a weak D call TRBD1 (5 bases). Trimming pared 5 bases from V and 4 bases from J, leaving 14 bases between. Germline CDR1 is SEHNR and CDR2 is FQNEAQ (reference sequence). This CDR3 is built from 14 residues. CDR3 in amino acids: CASSQKLQGTEAFF. CDR3 nucleotides: TGTGCCAGCAGCCAGAAGTTGCAGGGCACTGAAGCTTTCTTT.

The chain combines TRBV29-1 with TRBJ1-1, with no clear D. The CDR3 consists of 12 residues. Deletions cut 7 bases from V and 2 bases from J, with 11 bases between. Germline CDR1 reads SQVTM; CDR2 reads ANQGSEA. CDR3 bases: TGCAGCGGAGGCAGGAGCAACACTGAAGCTTTCTTT. Translating it yields CSGGRSNTEAFF.

Concerning this clone itself: Other DNA sequences in this specimen translate into the identical CDR3. The genes are TRBV11-3 and TRBJ2-1; D remains unclear. V gave up 0 bases and J gave up 1 base, with 7 bases separating them. This CDR3 contains 15 residues. Germline CDR1 reads SGHNT; CDR2 reads YENEEA. Here the CDR3 DNA reads TGTGCCAGCAGCTTAGATCGGTCGTCCTACAATGAGCAGTTCTTC. It yields the protein CASSLDRSSYNEQFF. The full variable domain, with the rest looked up from reference TRBV11-3 and TRBJ2-1, is EAGVVQSPRYKIIEKKQPVAFWCNPISGHNTLYWYLQNLGQGPELLIRYENEEAVDDSQLPKDRFSAERLKGVDSTLKIQPAELGDSAVYLCASSLDRSSYNEQFFGPGTRLTVL.

This sequence joins TRBV6-6 and TRBJ2-7; 10 bases line up with TRBD1. The germline CDR1 and CDR2 sequences are MNHNY and SVGAGI (reference sequence). The CDR3 has 15 residues. V lost 6 bases and J lost 7; bases outside the gene matches: 12. CDR3 sequence reads: CASRGTGQGSFEQYF. The CDR3 DNA sequence: TGTGCCAGCAGAGGGACGGGACAGGGGTCCTTTGAGCAGTACTTC.

The chain carries TRBV5-1 and TRBJ1-1, with TRBD1 matching 7 bases. Unmatched junction bases numbered 6, after V lost 4 bases and J lost 0 bases. CDR3 length: 15 residues. CDR1 and CDR2 (germline): SGHRS, YFSETQ. CDR3: CASSTRTGLNTEAFF. The CDR3, as DNA: TGCGCCAGCAGCACAAGGACAGGACTGAACACTGAAGCTTTCTTT. Supplemented by reference TRBV5-1 and TRBJ1-1, the full variable domain reads KAGVTQTPRYLIKTRGQQVTLSCSPISGHRSVSWYQQTPGQGLQFLFEYFSETQRNKGNFPGRFSGRQFSNSRSEMNVSTLELGDSALYLCASSTRTGLNTEAFFGQGTRLTVV.

There are a few counts of this clone. The genes are TRBV4-2 and TRBJ2-1; 8 bases map to TRBD2. J was trimmed by 7 bases and V by 0 bases; bases with no gene match: 8. Germline assignment: CDR1 LGHNA and CDR2 YNFKEQ. The CDR3 spans 16 residues. This chain's CDR3 is CASSQDFTGGLNEQFF. The CDR3 DNA reads as TGTGCCAGCAGCCAAGATTTTACGGGAGGGTTGAATGAGCAGTTCTTC.

The V gene is TRBV5-1, the J gene TRBJ2-1; D unresolved. The CDR3 runs 16 residues. Looked up from germline, CDR1 is SGHRS and CDR2 is YFSETQ. V lost 4 bases, J lost 4 bases, and 18 bases lay in between. The chain's CDR3 is CASSLPAGFVYNEQFF. In DNA form, the CDR3 reads TGCGCCAGCAGCCTTCCGGCCGGCTTCGTATACAATGAGCAGTTCTTC.

The genes are TRBV28 and TRBJ1-5; 10 positions agree with TRBD1. Per germline, CDR1 MDHEN and CDR2 SYDVKM. Unmatched junction bases numbered 9, after V lost 6 bases and J lost 7 bases. The CDR3 is made up of 15 amino acids. CDR3 sequence (DNA): TGTGCCAGCAGCCCGAGACAGGGGGCACGGCAGCCCCAGCATTTT. Its protein product is CASSPRQGARQPQHF.

The rearrangement uses TRBV7-2 and TRBJ2-5, with D tentatively TRBD1 (6 bases). The germline V and J ends were trimmed by 5 bases and 4 bases, with 20 bases remaining between them. CDR3 length: 16 amino acids. Germline-derived CDR1 and CDR2 are SGHTA and FQGNSA. For the CDR3, the DNA is TGTGCCAGCAGCCCGAACATGGCAGGGGAAGGAGAGACCCAGTACTTC. As protein: CASSPNMAGEGETQYF.

The chain couples TRBV13 to TRBJ2-4; D is unresolved. This CDR3 is 15 amino acids long. Germline V lookup: CDR1 PRHDT, CDR2 FYEKMQ (reference sequence). V lost 2 bases and J lost 0, with 8 bases in between. CDR3 amino acids: CASSLKVLAKNIQYF. The DNA for the CDR3 is TGTGCCAGCAGCTTAAAAGTACTAGCCAAAAACATTCAGTACTTC.

V usage is TRBV19 and J usage is TRBJ2-7; no reliable D call. The CDR3 loop spans 15 amino acids. V lost 3 bases and J 1 base, leaving 13 bases between the germline ends. Germline CDR1 reads LNHDA; CDR2 reads SQIVND (reference sequence). The CDR3: CASSISLQRSYEQYF. CDR3 bases: TGTGCCAGTAGTATTTCGCTACAGCGATCCTACGAGCAGTACTTC.

Here the CDR3 DNA reads TGCGCCAGCAGCCGGACTAGCCTGGGCAATGAGCAGTTCTTC. Translation: CASSRTSLGNEQFF. The V gene is TRBV5-1, the J gene TRBJ2-1, with 8 bases lining up with TRBD2. CDR1 and CDR2 (germline): SGHRS, YFSETQ. The CDR3 runs 14 residues. V was pared by 4 bases and J by 6 bases, with 6 bases of the junction left unmatched.

The rearrangement links TRBV5-1 to TRBJ2-2, with 11 bases identical to TRBD2. CDR1 and CDR2 (germline): SGHRS, YFSETQ. This CDR3 has 16 amino acids. Germline trimming cut 3 bases from V and 5 bases from J; bases unmatched to any gene: 6. CDR3: CASSSLAGGGTGELFF. The CDR3 nucleotides are TGCGCCAGCAGCTCCCTAGCGGGAGGAGGGACCGGGGAGCTGTTTTTT.

The chain joins TRBV6-5 to TRBJ2-5; 9 bases agree with TRBD2. This CDR3 has 13 residues. V lost 0 bases and J lost 12; bases outside the gene matches: 5. Looked up from germline, CDR1 is MNHEY and CDR2 is SVGAGI. The CDR3 bases are TGTGCCAGCAGTTACTCACCCTTAGCGGGAGAGTACTTC. Its translation is CASSYSPLAGEYF.

The rearrangement links TRBV2 to TRBJ1-5, with TRBD1 matching 7 bases. The CDR3 extends over 15 amino acids. The germline V gene encodes CDR1 SNHLY and CDR2 FYNNEI. V trimming: 0 bases; J trimming: 2 bases; junction bases outside the gene matches: 1. As DNA, the CDR3 is TGTGCCAGCAGTGAAGCTACAGGGGGCAATCAGCCCCAGCATTTT. Encoded protein: CASSEATGGNQPQHF.

The chain employs TRBV19 and TRBJ2-2; TRBD1 or TRBD2 may be the D gene (5 bases each). This CDR3 is 17 amino acids long. In germline, CDR1 is LNHDA, CDR2 SQIVND (reference sequence). V shed 7 bases and J shed 1 base, with 19 bases lying between them. CDR3 loop: CASKAGEGRGNTGELFF. The CDR3 DNA reads as TGTGCCAGTAAGGCGGGCGAGGGACGGGGGAACACCGGGGAGCTGTTTTTT.

This clone was recorded once. The chain recombines TRBV29-1 with TRBJ2-7, with D possibly being TRBD1 (6 bases). The CDR3 contains 14 residues. Trimming shortened V by 6 bases and J by 0 bases, and 15 bases separated the two germline ends. Germline CDR1 and CDR2: SQVTM and ANQGSEA. The CDR3 reads CSVRNRDNSYEQYF. The DNA for the CDR3 is TGCAGCGTACGTAACCGGGACAACTCCTACGAGCAGTACTTC.

The chain joins TRBV28 to TRBJ1-4, with 7 bases that match TRBD1. From germline, CDR1 is MDHEN and CDR2 SYDVKM. This CDR3 is 15 amino acids long. V lost 6 bases to trimming and J lost 2 bases; unmatched junction nucleotides: 6. This chain's CDR3 is CASRQGGRTNEKLFF. The CDR3 bases are TGTGCCAGCAGGCAGGGGGGAAGGACTAATGAAAAACTGTTTTTT.

The V call is TRBV2, the J call TRBJ1-1; D gene ambiguous. This CDR3 region has 16 residues. V gave up 0 bases and J gave up 1 base, with 12 bases separating them. Germline V gene sequence: CDR1 SNHLY, CDR2 FYNNEI. This chain's CDR3 is CASSEALQAANTEAFF. As DNA, the CDR3 is TGTGCCAGCAGTGAAGCGCTTCAGGCAGCGAACACTGAAGCTTTCTTT.

This chain links TRBV7-7 with TRBJ2-1; D is perhaps TRBD1 (5 bases). V lost 2 bases and J 5 bases, leaving 7 bases between the germline ends. The CDR3 runs 13 residues. Germline CDR1 reads SSHAT; CDR2 reads FNYEAQ (reference sequence). CDR3 amino acids: CASSLSTDNEQFF. The CDR3 DNA follows: TGTGCCAGCAGCTTATCGACAGACAATGAGCAGTTCTTC.

This chain connects TRBV20-1 to TRBJ2-1; no clear D. From germline, CDR1 is DFQATT and CDR2 SNEGSKA (reference sequence). V lost 5 bases, J lost 8 bases, and 10 bases lay in between. The CDR3 length is 11 residues. The CDR3 bases are TGCAGTGCTTCCAGTCACTATGAGCAGTTCTTC. This encodes CSASSHYEQFF.

The V and J genes are TRBV28 and TRBJ1-2; 8 bases fit TRBD1. J was trimmed by 7 bases and V by 5 bases; bases with no gene match: 6. The CDR3 contains 13 residues. Per the germline V gene, CDR1 is MDHEN and CDR2 is SYDVKM. This CDR3 is CASSPRTGSGYTF. In nucleotides, the CDR3 is TGTGCCAGCAGTCCACGGACAGGGAGTGGCTACACCTTC.

The chain carries TRBV9 and TRBJ2-1; 9 nucleotides match TRBD2. Trimming cost V 2 bases and J 7 bases; bases outside gene matches: 7. The CDR3 is 15 residues long. Germline assignment: CDR1 SGDLS and CDR2 YYNGEE. The CDR3 is CASSVGGRERNEQFF. The CDR3 nucleotides are TGTGCCAGCAGCGTCGGCGGGAGGGAAAGGAATGAGCAGTTCTTC.

The chain is built from TRBV21-1 and TRBJ1-1; the table's D call, TRBD1, was not checked against the DNA. TRBV21-1 has pseudogene status. CDR3 length: 11 amino acids. Written as DNA, the CDR3 is TGTGCCGCACAGGAGAACACTGAAGCTTTCTTT. Amino acid sequence: CAAQENTEAFF.

In DNA form, the CDR3 reads TGTGCCAGCAGACGCAGGGGGCGTACATTTGGAAACACCATATATTTT. It encodes CASRRRGRTFGNTIYF. This sequence joins TRBV28 and TRBJ1-3; TRBD1 matches 8 bases. The V gene's germline CDR1 is MDHEN and CDR2 SYDVKM. V gave up 6 bases and J gave up 3 bases; unmatched junction bases: 10. This CDR3 region has 16 residues.

The genes are TRBV7-2 and TRBJ2-3; 12 bases map to TRBD2. The CDR3 spans 15 residues. Per germline, CDR1 SGHTA and CDR2 FQGNSA. The V and J ends lost 6 bases and 3 bases, in that order; junction bases with no gene match: 4. The CDR3 is CASRRLAGATDTQYF. In DNA, the CDR3 is TGTGCCAGCAGGAGACTAGCGGGAGCTACAGATACGCAGTATTTT. The full variable domain, rest sourced from reference TRBV7-2 and TRBJ2-3, is GAGVSQSPSNKVTEKGKDVELRCDPISGHTALYWYRQSLGQGLEFLIYFQGNSAPDKSGLPSDRFSAERTGGSVSTLTIQRTQQEDSAVYLCASRRLAGATDTQYFGPGTRLTVL.

V and J are TRBV9 and TRBJ2-1, with 9 bases aligning to TRBD2. Germline V lookup: CDR1 SGDLS, CDR2 YYNGEE. V shed 4 bases and J 2 bases; nucleotides not matched to a gene: 10. CDR3 size: 17 residues. CDR3 DNA: TGTGCCAGCAGCTCCCGTGGCGGGAGGGGACCCTACAATGAGCAGTTCTTC. Translated, it gives CASSSRGGRGPYNEQFF.

This clone was detected only once. This sample also contains other DNA sequences that code for the same CDR3. This chain joins TRBV5-4 and TRBJ2-2; D not certain. The CDR3 loop spans 14 amino acids. V gave up 4 bases and J gave up 5 bases, with 12 bases separating them. Germline V gene data show CDR1 as SGHNT and CDR2 as YYREEE (reference sequence). CDR3 sequence: CASSLPGRTGELFF. The CDR3 coding sequence is TGTGCCAGCAGCCTCCCAGGTCGGACCGGGGAGCTGTTTTTT.

V gene TRBV6-6 combines with J gene TRBJ1-5; D ambiguous. The CDR3 contains 14 residues. From germline, CDR1 is MNHNY and CDR2 SVGAGI (reference sequence). V lost 0 bases to trimming and J lost 4 bases, with 7 bases between them. The CDR3 here is CASSYSSGNQPQHF. In nucleotides, the CDR3 is TGTGCCAGCAGTTACTCATCCGGGAATCAGCCCCAGCATTTT.

This rearrangement joins TRBV9 to TRBJ2-1, with 8 bases fitting TRBD2. Per germline, CDR1 SGDLS and CDR2 YYNGEE. V gave up 3 bases and J gave up 0 bases; unmatched junction bases: 2. This CDR3 has 15 amino acids. The CDR3 region has the DNA TGTGCCAGCAGCGAGAGCGGGAGCTCCTACAATGAGCAGTTCTTC. It encodes CASSESGSSYNEQFF.